This T cell receptor (beta chain) is drawn from a study of vaccination and CD4 T cells after COVID-19. The Oncomine TCR Beta short-read assay was applied to DNA of cultured CD4+ T cells. TCRdb re-analysed the PCR reads in MiXCR, keeping a single row per CDR3 protein. The sample has around 13,000 distinct CDR3 sequences; less than 70% are singletons. Treatment defined: roughly 10-day PBMC culture with coronavirus spike peptide pools or control peptides (ViraFEST assay). On this clonotype itself: What it binds is unknown.

CDR1 SGHDT and CDR2 YYEEEE come from the germline V gene. CDR3 length equals 15 residues. The sequenced sample consisted of CD4+ T cells from blood, cultured in vitro. The gene calls are TRBV5-6 and TRBJ2-1; TRBD2 matches at 10 bases. The closer fit of TRBJ2-7 to the DNA end suggests the J call may be wrong. The source is a human donor who had recovered from COVID-19. The CDR3 loop is CASSLGLAGAYEQYF. CDR3 DNA sequence: TGTGCCAGCAGCTTGGGACTAGCGGGTGCCTACGAGCAGTACTTC.